Listed below are T cell receptor beta chains from one sample, sequenced in a study of T cells expressing NK-cell markers. TCRdb reprocessed the 5' RACE reads, with one entry per CDR3 protein and no DNA. This repertoire comprises roughly 170,000 distinct CDR3 sequences; its ten largest clones make up about 18%. Sequenced sample: blood T cells: a sorted CD56 or NKG2C T cell subset, CD4+ or CD8+ T cells, or bulk PBMC T cells (not recorded which). The receptors here all came from a woman between 18 and 70 years old in good health. The CDR3 runs from the conserved cysteine through the conserved F or W.

j_call cdr3_length v_call cdr3_aa
TRBJ1-5 18 TRBV11-1 CASSLALAGRGSNQPQHF
TRBJ1-5 15 TRBV7-2 CASSLRQGSNQPQHF
TRBJ2-5 14 TRBV12-3/TRBV12-4 CASSLWQRKETQYF
TRBJ2-2 17 TRBV2 CASSERPGGSGGGELFF
TRBJ1-1 15 TRBV5-1 CASSHGGQGRGEAFF
TRBJ2-1 14 TRBV12-3/TRBV12-4 CASRVRVGVDEQFF
TRBJ2-3 15 TRBV27 CASSFGDQGADTQYF
TRBJ1-2 14 TRBV3-1 CASRDQGYVSGYTF
TRBJ1-1 14 TRBV9 CASTAGQGNTEAFF
TRBJ2-7 16 TRBV10-3 CAISAASGRSSYEQYF
TRBJ2-2 18 TRBV3-1 CASSQDFATSANTGELFF
TRBJ1-4 16 TRBV6-2/TRBV6-3 CASSYPSGLSGEKLFF
TRBJ2-5 16 TRBV7-3 CASSVGLAGGWETQYF
TRBJ2-7 12 TRBV5-7 CASRGTDYEQYF
TRBJ2-3 16 TRBV5-1 CASSLWGRERSDTQYF
TRBJ1-2 12 TRBV11-2 CASSRTAYGYTF
TRBJ2-1 12 TRBV20-1 CSARVYQNEQFF
TRBJ2-7 14 TRBV12-5 CASGSRDRVYEQYF
TRBJ2-7 15 TRBV12-3/TRBV12-4 CASRRGIQNYYEQYF
TRBJ1-5 12 TRBV2 CASRTDSGPQHF
TRBJ2-7 15 TRBV10-3 CAISDGGGSGYEQYF
TRBJ1-2 14 TRBV3-1 CASSPTGGRDGYTF
TRBJ1-6 15 TRBV20-1 CSARDRGPDNSPLHF
TRBJ1-1 14 TRBV7-8 CASSLITRAGEAFF
TRBJ2-1 14 TRBV11-2 CASSLGGVGNEQFF